The 10 T cell receptor beta chains in this list originate from one sample, sequenced in a study of T-cell reconstitution after alpha-beta-depleted transplantation in children. The TCRbeta library was prepared with unique molecular identifiers. TCRdb re-analysed the PCR reads in MiXCR, keeping a single row per CDR3 protein. This sample has hundreds of thousands of distinct CDR3 sequences, with 15% to 20% found just once. The starting material was PBMCs from the stem cell graft donor, obtained from the stem cell graft. These TCRs come from a human donor who donated a stem cell graft to a child with acute myeloid leukemia.

This clonotype was counted a few times. The chain employs TRBV7-2 and TRBJ1-1; D possibly corresponds to TRBD1 (5 bases). The CDR3 contains 15 residues. Trimming stripped 2 bases from V and 4 bases from J, with 14 bases between. The germline CDR1 and CDR2 sequences are SGHTA and FQGNSA. CDR3 loop: CASSLTRGGSTEAFF. DNA of the CDR3: TGTGCCAGCAGCTTAACACGGGGCGGGAGCACTGAAGCTTTCTTT.

This clonotype has a handful of counts. The V and J genes are TRBV12-3 or TRBV12-4 and TRBJ1-6; no clear D gene. With 3 bases removed from V and 4 bases from J, the gap between germline ends came to 19 bases. The CDR3 extends over 18 amino acids. CDR3 sequence (DNA): TGTGCCAGCAGTTTCGGGGTGGAGGGTTGGCAGTATAATTCACCCCTCCACTTT. Protein product: CASSFGVEGWQYNSPLHF.

This clonotype appeared many times. The chain carries TRBV5-6 and TRBJ2-7; D is perhaps TRBD2 (6 bases). The CDR3 contains 13 residues. The V end lost 0 bases, the J end lost 3 bases, and 7 bases lay between the germline ends. In germline, CDR1 is SGHDT, CDR2 YYEEEE. CDR3 nucleotides: TGTGCCAGCAGCTTGGGGAGGGTCTACGAGCAGTACTTC. It specifies CASSLGRVYEQYF.

V and J are TRBV5-1 and TRBJ2-1, with TRBD1 matching over 9 bases. The germline V gene encodes CDR1 SGHRS and CDR2 YFSETQ. This CDR3 region has 16 residues. Trimming removed 4 bases from V and 10 bases from J; junction bases left unmatched: 15. Written as DNA, the CDR3 is TGCGCCAGCAGCGCGGCCGGGACAGGGTCGATTCTAGAGCAGTTCTTC. It specifies CASSAAGTGSILEQFF.

This clonotype turned up a few times. The V call is TRBV20-1, the J call TRBJ2-7, with D perhaps matching TRBD1 or TRBD2 (5 bases each). Trimming took 1 base from V and 0 from J, leaving 7 bases between them. This CDR3 contains 13 residues. The germline V gene has CDR1 DFQATT and CDR2 SNEGSKA (reference sequence). The CDR3 is CSARAGPSYEQYF. In DNA form, the CDR3 reads TGCAGTGCTAGAGCGGGACCCTCCTACGAGCAGTACTTC.

This clonotype occurred a few times. CDR3 nucleotides: TGTGCCAGCAGCTTAATAGCCGGCGGGGAGCTGTTTTTT. Residues: CASSLIAGGELFF. The chain uses TRBV7-3 and TRBJ2-2; D uncertain. The CDR3 spans 13 residues. The V gene lost 1 base and the J gene lost 7 bases, with 7 bases spanning the gap. Per germline, CDR1 SGHTA and CDR2 FQGTGA.

The chain employs TRBV25-1 and TRBJ2-2; D not resolved. The germline V and J ends were trimmed by 4 bases and 5 bases, with 17 bases remaining between them. Germline V gives CDR1 MGHDK, CDR2 SYGVNS. This CDR3 is 16 amino acids long. This CDR3 is CASSGPRTARTGELFF. DNA for the CDR3: TGTGCCAGCAGTGGGCCCCGGACGGCCAGAACCGGGGAGCTGTTTTTT.

This clonotype was picked up a small number of times. The rearrangement links TRBV12-3 or TRBV12-4 to TRBJ2-1; D may match TRBD1 or TRBD2 (7 bases each). Trimming left V 5 bases short and J 4 bases short, with 18 bases between. The CDR3 has 16 amino acids. The CDR3, as DNA: TGTGCCAGCAGTCAACCCGACAGGGAGGGTTACAATGAGCAGTTCTTC. It yields the protein CASSQPDREGYNEQFF.

The V call is TRBV7-2, the J call TRBJ2-7; 12 bases agree with TRBD2. The germline V gene has CDR1 SGHTA and CDR2 FQGNSA. CDR3 length: 16 residues. The trim removed 1 base at V and 7 bases at J, leaving 8 bases unmatched. CDR3 amino acids: CASSLGSRLAGVEQYV. The CDR3 DNA reads TGTGCCAGCAGCTTAGGGAGTCGACTAGCGGGGGTTGAGCAGTACGTC.

Only a few counts were recorded for this clonotype. J is TRBJ2-1 and V is TRBV24-1; TRBD1 matches 8 bases. Germline-derived CDR1 and CDR2 are KGHDR and SFDVKD. V shed 3 bases, J shed 10 bases, and the junction held 10 bases outside the gene matches. This CDR3 has 15 residues. In nucleotides, the CDR3 is TGTGCCACCAGTGATCCCGGGACAGGAAGCGTAGAGCAGTTCTTC. Its translation: CATSDPGTGSVEQFF.